This T cell receptor (beta chain) was identified during a study of low-dose radiotherapy and immunotherapy resistance in tumors (dated by TCRdb to 2021 to 2024). With respect to the entire study: Cohort 1 received 0.5 Gy per fraction every 2 weeks, with a prescribed total PTV dose of 6.5 Gy. The translational analysis covered eight patients: three from the first dose cohort and the first five from the second dose cohort. No randomization into treatment groups was done for the people taking part in the trial. Patients took aspirin 300 mg orally once daily for four cycles, starting on cycle 1 day 1. Every two weeks, patients got intravenous cyclophosphamide at 200 mg/m2, given one day ahead of each radiation and immunotherapy administration. For Cohort 2, the dose was 1 Gy per fraction given every two weeks, adding up to 13 Gy in total across 26 weeks. Patients were given nivolumab as a 240 mg flat dose every two weeks and ipilimumab at 1 mg/kg every six weeks, with both drugs delivered intravenously.

The sample was run on an Illumina HiSeq 2500. To make first-strand cDNA, Superscript III was used along with a set of TRAV- and TRBV-specific primers so that both the TCRalpha and TCRbeta chains were covered. A roughly 18-cycle PCR with Phusion amplified the TCRs, pairing a constant-region primer with the adapter that was attached to the V primers. The MessageAmp II aRNA Amplification Kit was used to amplify the isolated mRNA, with in vitro transcription run for less than 20 hours at 37 degrees C. The Dynabeads mRNA DIRECT Purification Kit was used to isolate mRNA for TCR sequencing. A second 25-cycle Phusion PCR added indexed Illumina adapters, and products were purified with AMPure XP beads. Concerning the study's data processing: Custom Perl scripts were used to pool TCR sequences that encoded the same protein, to remove out-of-frame sequences, and to calculate the abundance of each clonotype. The analysis excluded TCR sequences that were supported by just one read. Shannon entropy, Gini index, clonality, richness, and the frequency of TCRs shared between repertoires were included as repertoire metrics. TCRdb's own reprocessing of the public reads used fastp at Q25 and MiXCR and kept productive beta chains. Each CDR3 protein appears once, grouped with its most common genes and DNA. The V and J calls and clone size are TCRdb's, not the authors'. This sample lists roughly 100,000 distinct CDR3 sequences; 20% to 25% were detected once. Of the sample, 9.5% to 15% falls within the top ten clones.

Ten or more counts support this clonotype. Its antigen target is currently unknown. No much larger clone is present one base from it, and per-base qualities are unavailable. The CDR3, cysteine through phenylalanine, is 16 amino acids long. Only the CDR3 DNA stays, 48 bases, in frame from base 1. In the paper's terms, the time point label means: after trial treatment. Read against the paper, the sample's treatment or condition label means: LDRT plus nivolumab, ipilimumab, low-dose cyclophosphamide and aspirin (RACIN trial). The donors came from RACIN, which was a single-arm phase I dose-escalation trial that paired nivolumab and ipilimumab with aspirin, low-dose cyclophosphamide and low-dose radiotherapy. To be eligible, a patient needed to have an advanced solid tumor that was TIL-negative.

The clonotype comes from a female donor with ovarian cancer. Material: PBMCs, obtained after low-dose radiotherapy plus immunotherapy. The chain is assembled from TRBV21-1 and TRBJ2-7; the table gives TRBD2 as D, unverified against the DNA. TRBV21-1 is a known pseudogene. This receptor has the CDR3 CASSKLASGRYYEQYF. Here is the DNA: TGTGCCAGCAGCAAATTGGCATCGGGCCGATACTACGAGCAGTACTTC.